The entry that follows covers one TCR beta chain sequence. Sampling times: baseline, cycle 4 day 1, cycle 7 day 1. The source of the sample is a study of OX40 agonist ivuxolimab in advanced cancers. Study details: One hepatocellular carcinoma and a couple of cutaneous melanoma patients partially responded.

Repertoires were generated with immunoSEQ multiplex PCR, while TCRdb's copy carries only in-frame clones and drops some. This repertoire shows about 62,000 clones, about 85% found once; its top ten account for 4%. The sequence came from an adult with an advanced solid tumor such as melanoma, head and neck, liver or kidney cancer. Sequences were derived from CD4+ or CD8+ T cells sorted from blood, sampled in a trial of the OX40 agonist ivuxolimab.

CDR3 in DNA: TGTGCCAGCACCCCCTACCTGGGACAGGGGGCAGAGGGCTACACCTTC. It encodes CASTPYLGQGAEGYTF. V is TRBV5-4 and J is TRBJ1-2, with 12 bases aligning to TRBD1. The CDR3 loop spans 16 amino acids. The V gene's germline CDR1 is SGHNT and CDR2 YYREEE (reference sequence). After removal of 6 bases from V and 8 bases from J, the junction contained 14 bases not matched to a gene.